What follows are 15 T cell receptor beta chains derived from one specimen sequenced in a study of T cell responses to AZD1222 COVID-19 vaccine. Sequenced by immunoSEQ multiplex PCR; TCRdb stores in-frame clones only, minus some. The repertoire holds about 88,000 clones, with 92% as singletons. The sequences come from peripheral blood, collected on day 0 of AZD1222 vaccination. These receptors all stem from an adult in good health.

Worth noting for this clone: In the same sample, other DNA sequences code for this CDR3. The rearrangement uses TRBV7-2 and TRBJ2-7; TRBD2 matches at 8 bases. CDR1 and CDR2 from the germline V gene are SGHTA and FQGNSA. Losses at the gene ends were 1 base for V and 2 bases for J; bases not matched to a gene: 4. The CDR3 consists of 15 residues. Here the CDR3 reads CASSLGSGKTYEQYF. CDR3 coding DNA: TGTGCCAGCAGCTTAGGTAGCGGGAAAACCTACGAGCAGTACTTC. Drawing the rest from reference TRBV7-2 and TRBJ2-7, the complete variable domain is GAGVSQSPSNKVTEKGKDVELRCDPISGHTALYWYRQSLGQGLEFLIYFQGNSAPDKSGLPSDRFSAERTGGSVSTLTIQRTQQEDSAVYLCASSLGSGKTYEQYFGPGTRLTVT.

The rearrangement uses TRBV30 and TRBJ2-5, with TRBD2 identical over 13 bases. The J segment lost 4 bases and the V segment lost 3 bases, leaving 2 bases of the junction unmatched. Germline CDR1 reads GTSNPN; CDR2 reads SVGIG (reference sequence). This CDR3 region has 14 residues. The DNA for the CDR3 is TGTGCCTGGAGAGGGACTAGCGGGATAGAGACCCAGTACTTC. Translating it yields CAWRGTSGIETQYF.

CDR3 nucleotides: TGTGCCAGCAGCCATAACGACAGGAACACTGAAGCTTTCTTT. Its translation is CASSHNDRNTEAFF. This chain links TRBV7-9 with TRBJ1-1, with a weak D call TRBD1 (5 bases). The CDR3 consists of 14 residues. The germline V gene has CDR1 SEHNR and CDR2 FQNEAQ (reference sequence). V shed 5 bases and J shed 1 base, with 11 bases lying between them.

In regard to this clone: Other DNA sequences in this specimen translate into the identical CDR3. The rearrangement joins TRBV11-2 to TRBJ1-1; D might be TRBD1 (6 bases). Between the trimmed V and J ends, which lost 5 bases and 4 bases, there was a span of 11 bases. The CDR3 is made up of 13 amino acids. The germline gives CDR1 SGHAT, CDR2 FQNNGV. In nucleotides, the CDR3 is TGTGCCAGCAGCGTTCAGGGGTTCACTGAAGCTTTCTTT. Amino acid sequence: CASSVQGFTEAFF.

This chain connects TRBV5-1 to TRBJ2-3; 7 nucleotides match TRBD1. Germline V CDR1 and CDR2: SGHRS, YFSETQ. The CDR3 totals 14 residues. J gave up 1 base and V 6 bases, and 5 bases lay outside the gene matches. In DNA form, the CDR3 reads TGCGCCAGCACCGAAACAGGGGGCACAGATACGCAGTATTTT. It codes for CASTETGGTDTQYF.

This chain uses TRBV29-1 with TRBJ2-1; D may be TRBD1 (6 bases). This CDR3 has 17 amino acids. Germline lookup yields CDR1 SQVTM and CDR2 ANQGSEA. The germline V and J ends were trimmed by 4 bases and 0 bases, with 19 bases remaining between them. Here the CDR3 DNA reads TGCAGCGTTGGGACAGCTACCTTTTCCGTCTCCTACAATGAGCAGTTCTTC. This encodes CSVGTATFSVSYNEQFF.

J is TRBJ1-4 and V is TRBV30; D call uncertain. The germline gives CDR1 GTSNPN, CDR2 SVGIG (reference sequence). This CDR3 has 13 amino acids. The V end lost 1 base, the J end lost 12 bases, and 15 bases lay between the germline ends. This CDR3 is CAWSAGGSGELFF. The CDR3 DNA reads as TGTGCCTGGAGTGCCGGAGGGTCCGGGGAACTGTTTTTT.

The J gene is TRBJ2-7, the V gene TRBV10-3; possible D gene TRBD1, 5 bases. The CDR3 is 12 residues long. Between the trimmed V and J ends, which lost 7 bases and 6 bases, there was a span of 13 bases. The germline CDR1 and CDR2 sequences are ENHRY and SYGVKD. CDR3: CAITVNGAEQYF. Here the CDR3 DNA reads TGTGCCATCACCGTTAATGGGGCCGAGCAGTACTTC.

The gene calls are TRBV7-2 and TRBJ2-1; D is uncertain. The V end was cut by 2 bases, the J end by 6 bases, with 8 bases between. The CDR3 has 13 residues. Germline V gene lookup returns CDR1 SGHTA and CDR2 FQGNSA. CDR3 amino acids: CASSLLASNEQFF. The CDR3 nucleotides are TGTGCCAGCAGCTTATTGGCTAGCAATGAGCAGTTCTTC.

This clone was observed once. The gene calls are TRBV4-2 and TRBJ1-1, with D possibly being TRBD1 (6 bases). Germline loops: CDR1 LGHNA, CDR2 YNFKEQ. This CDR3 spans 17 amino acids. V was shortened by 0 bases and J by 1 base, with 15 bases between the two germline ends. The CDR3 DNA reads as TGTGCCAGCAGCCAAGACTTGGCAGGGGCCGCGAACACTGAAGCTTTCTTT. Translation: CASSQDLAGAANTEAFF.

The chain employs TRBV30 and TRBJ1-5, with a possible D match to TRBD1 (6 bases). Germline values: CDR1 GTSNPN, CDR2 SVGIG (reference sequence). The CDR3 covers 14 residues. Trimming stripped 4 bases from V and 0 bases from J, with 10 bases between. CDR3 loop: CAWTGTNSNQPQHF. The CDR3 DNA reads TGTGCCTGGACCGGGACAAATAGCAATCAGCCCCAGCATTTT.

The chain is built from TRBV18 and TRBJ2-2; D call uncertain. V was cut by 3 bases and J by 3 bases, with 8 bases left in between. The CDR3 is 14 residues long. Germline V lookup: CDR1 KGHSH, CDR2 LQKENI. The CDR3 loop is CASSPKRYTGELFF. As DNA, the CDR3 is TGTGCCAGCTCACCGAAAAGGTACACCGGGGAGCTGTTTTTT.

J is TRBJ2-4 and V is TRBV9; tentatively, D is TRBD1 or TRBD2 (5 bases each). V was cut by 4 bases and J by 7 bases, with 12 bases left in between. Germline-derived CDR1 and CDR2 are SGDLS and YYNGEE. There are 13 residues in the CDR3. The CDR3 loop is CASSIGTENIQYF. The CDR3 DNA reads as TGTGCCAGCAGCATCGGGACCGAGAACATTCAGTACTTC.

This clone appeared a single time. The chain couples TRBV6-1 to TRBJ2-1, with 9 positions matching TRBD1. The germline CDR1 and CDR2 sequences are MNHNS and SASEGT. The junction had 10 bases not matched to a gene; V was cut back by 4 bases and J by 3 bases. CDR3 length equals 17 residues. The CDR3 sequence: CASSGPGTGTDYNEQFF. CDR3 nucleotide sequence: TGTGCCAGCAGTGGTCCCGGGACAGGGACGGACTACAATGAGCAGTTCTTC.

This clone has a single count. The chain links TRBV3-1 (or the pseudogene TRBV3-2) to TRBJ2-1; 7 nucleotides agree with TRBD2. The CDR3 runs to 17 residues. V shed 4 bases and J 4 bases; nucleotides not matched to a gene: 13. Germline loops: CDR1 LGHDT, CDR2 YNNKEL (reference sequence). The CDR3 DNA reads TGTGCCAGCAGCCTTAGAATTGACGGGAGGAAATACAATGAGCAGTTCTTC. Translation: CASSLRIDGRKYNEQFF.